This note documents a single TCR beta chain sequence. Its antigen is not known. This specimen comes from a study of cytomegalovirus exposure and HLA in healthy donors. Regarding the study as a whole: Fewer N-insertions than the roughly 630-donor mean were reportedly shown by an Asian-associated ancestry cluster in a later analysis. Prior analysis indicated that the majority of TCR beta V segments exhibited productivity approximately 90% or approximately 30% of the time.

Use of 60 Vbeta and 13 Jbeta primers characterized the PCR. Only in-frame clones appear in the TCRdb table, and some are missing; sequencing was by immunoSEQ multiplex PCR. The table lists about 160,000 clones, approximately 80% of them singletons, with roughly an eighth in the top ten. The CDR3 totals 15 residues. CDR1 SGHAT and CDR2 FQNNGV come from the germline V gene. The J segment lost 5 bases and the V segment lost 3 bases, leaving 4 bases of the junction unmatched. The chain carries TRBV11-2 and TRBJ2-3; 11 bases match TRBD2. This clonotype was sampled from a woman between 45 and 60 years old in good health and CMV-seronegative. The source material was PBMCs. CDR3 sequence reads: CASSLDSGRVDTQYF. As DNA, the CDR3 is TGTGCCAGCAGCTTGGATAGCGGGAGGGTAGATACGCAGTATTTT.